This T cell receptor beta chain was profiled in a study of cytomegalovirus exposure and HLA in healthy donors. Germline CDR1 reads SEHNR; CDR2 reads FQNEAQ (reference sequence). V lost 8 bases and J 8 bases, leaving 10 bases between the germline ends. CDR3 length: 11 amino acids. PCR used 60 Vbeta primers and 13 Jbeta primers. The protocol was immunoSEQ multiplex PCR, while the TCRdb copy is restricted to in-frame clones and leaves out a portion. The table records 150,000 to 200,000 clones, around two thirds of them present only once. A few counts support this clone. Antigen specificity is unknown. Notes on the study in general: In an earlier analysis, in some 600 donors, most V segments appeared productive either ~90% or ~30% of the time. V segments that were indistinguishable, TRBV6-2 and TRBV6-3 among them, were omitted from analysis. A later analysis linked a missense variant in DCLRE1C to the trimming of TCR beta V and J genes.

The TCR was taken from a man aged 30 to 45 in good health and CMV-seropositive. The V gene is TRBV7-9, the J gene TRBJ2-4; a weak D match, TRBD2 (6 bases). Input material: PBMCs. The CDR3 loop is CASSWGDIQYF. The CDR3 bases are TGTGCCAGCTCTTGGGGGGACATTCAGTACTTC.